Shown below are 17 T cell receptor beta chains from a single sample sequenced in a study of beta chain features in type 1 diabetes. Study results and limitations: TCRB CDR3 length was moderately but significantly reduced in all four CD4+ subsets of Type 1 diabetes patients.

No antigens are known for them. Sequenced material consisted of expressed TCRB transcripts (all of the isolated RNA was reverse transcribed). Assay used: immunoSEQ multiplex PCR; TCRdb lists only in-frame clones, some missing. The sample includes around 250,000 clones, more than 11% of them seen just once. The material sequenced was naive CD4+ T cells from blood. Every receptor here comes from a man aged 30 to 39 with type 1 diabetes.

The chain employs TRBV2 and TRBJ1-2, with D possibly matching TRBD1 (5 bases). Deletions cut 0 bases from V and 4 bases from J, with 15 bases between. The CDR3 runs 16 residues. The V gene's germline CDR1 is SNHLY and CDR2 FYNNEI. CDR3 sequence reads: CASSEAETPGVYGYTF. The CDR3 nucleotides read TGTGCCAGCAGTGAAGCGGAGACTCCGGGGGTCTATGGCTACACCTTC.

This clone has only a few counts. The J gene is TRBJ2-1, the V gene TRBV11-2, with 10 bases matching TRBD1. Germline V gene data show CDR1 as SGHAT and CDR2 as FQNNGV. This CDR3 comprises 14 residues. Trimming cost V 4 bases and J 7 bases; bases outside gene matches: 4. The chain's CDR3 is CASSSRQGANEQFF. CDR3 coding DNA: TGTGCCAGCAGCTCCAGACAGGGGGCAAATGAGCAGTTCTTC. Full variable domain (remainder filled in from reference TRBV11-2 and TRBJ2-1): EAGVAQSPRYKIIEKRQSVAFWCNPISGHATLYWYQQILGQGPKLLIQFQNNGVVDDSQLPKDRFSAERLKGVDSTLKIQPAKLEDSAVYLCASSSRQGANEQFFGPGTRLTVL.

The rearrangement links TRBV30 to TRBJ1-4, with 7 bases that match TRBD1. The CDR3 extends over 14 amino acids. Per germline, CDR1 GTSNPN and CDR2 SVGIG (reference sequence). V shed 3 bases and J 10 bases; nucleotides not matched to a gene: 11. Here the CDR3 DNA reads TGTGCCTGGAGGGAAAGGACAGGTTCCGGAAAACTGTTTTTT. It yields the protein CAWRERTGSGKLFF. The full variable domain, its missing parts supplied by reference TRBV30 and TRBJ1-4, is SQTIHQWPATLVQPVGSPLSLECTVEGTSNPNLYWYRQAAGRGLQLLFYSVGIGQISSEVPQNLSASRPQDRQFILSSKKLLLSDSGFYLCAWRERTGSGKLFFGSGTQLSVL.

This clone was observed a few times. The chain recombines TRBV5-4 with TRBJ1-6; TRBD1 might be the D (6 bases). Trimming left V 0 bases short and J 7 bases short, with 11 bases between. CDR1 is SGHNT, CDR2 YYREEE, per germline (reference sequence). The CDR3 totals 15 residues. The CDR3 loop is CASSLAGQGNSPLHF. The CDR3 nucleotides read TGTGCCAGCAGCTTGGCAGGGCAGGGGAATTCACCCCTCCACTTT.

DNA for the CDR3: TGTGCCAGCAGTCAACAGGAGTCCTACGAGCAGTACTTC. It translates to CASSQQESYEQYF. This chain connects TRBV6-6 to TRBJ2-7; TRBD1 might be the D (5 bases). V gave up 5 bases and J gave up 1 base, with 9 bases separating them. The CDR3 is 13 amino acids. The germline V gene has CDR1 MNHNY and CDR2 SVGAGI (reference sequence).

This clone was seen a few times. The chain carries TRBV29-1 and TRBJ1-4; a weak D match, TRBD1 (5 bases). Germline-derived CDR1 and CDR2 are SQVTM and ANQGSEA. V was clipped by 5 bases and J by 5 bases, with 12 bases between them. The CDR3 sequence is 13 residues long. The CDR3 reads CSVRRGLNEKLFF. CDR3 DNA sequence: TGCAGCGTTCGTCGGGGACTGAATGAAAAACTGTTTTTT.

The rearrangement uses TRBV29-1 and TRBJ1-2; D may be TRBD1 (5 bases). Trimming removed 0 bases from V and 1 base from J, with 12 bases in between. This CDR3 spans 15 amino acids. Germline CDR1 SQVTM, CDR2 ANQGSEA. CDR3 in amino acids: CSVEDLGRINYGYTF. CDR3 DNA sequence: TGCAGCGTTGAAGATCTGGGGCGGATTAACTATGGCTACACCTTC.

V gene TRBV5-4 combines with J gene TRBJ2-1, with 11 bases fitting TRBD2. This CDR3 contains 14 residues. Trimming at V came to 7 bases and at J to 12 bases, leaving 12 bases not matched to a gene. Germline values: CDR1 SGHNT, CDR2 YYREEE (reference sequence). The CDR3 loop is CASQGTSGAQGQFF. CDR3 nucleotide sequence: TGTGCCAGCCAAGGGACTAGCGGTGCCCAGGGGCAGTTCTTC.

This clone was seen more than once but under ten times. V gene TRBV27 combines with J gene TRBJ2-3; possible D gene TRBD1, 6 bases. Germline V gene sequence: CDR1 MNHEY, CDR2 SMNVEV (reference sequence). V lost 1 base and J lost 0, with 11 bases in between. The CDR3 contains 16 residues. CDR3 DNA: TGTGCCAGCAGTTTATTTCCAGGGGAGAGCACAGATACGCAGTATTTT. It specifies CASSLFPGESTDTQYF.

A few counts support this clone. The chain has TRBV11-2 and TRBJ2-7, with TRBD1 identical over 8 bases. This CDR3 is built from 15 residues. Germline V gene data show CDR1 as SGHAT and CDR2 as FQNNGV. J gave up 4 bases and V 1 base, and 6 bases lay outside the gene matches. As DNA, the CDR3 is TGTGCCAGCAGCTTAGCCCCCAGGGGGCTATACGAGCAGTACTTC. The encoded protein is CASSLAPRGLYEQYF.

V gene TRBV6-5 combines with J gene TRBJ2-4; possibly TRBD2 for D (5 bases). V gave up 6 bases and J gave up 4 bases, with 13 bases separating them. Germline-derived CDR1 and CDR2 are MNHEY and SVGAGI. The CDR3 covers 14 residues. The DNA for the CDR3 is TGTGCCAGCAGACCCACCGGGATAAAAAACATTCAGTACTTC. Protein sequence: CASRPTGIKNIQYF.

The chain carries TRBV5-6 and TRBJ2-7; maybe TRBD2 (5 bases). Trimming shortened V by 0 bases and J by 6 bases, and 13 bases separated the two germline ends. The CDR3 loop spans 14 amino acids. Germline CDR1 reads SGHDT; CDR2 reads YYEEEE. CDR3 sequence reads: CASSLGAVWGEQYF. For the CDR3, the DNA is TGTGCCAGCAGCTTGGGAGCGGTATGGGGCGAGCAGTACTTC.

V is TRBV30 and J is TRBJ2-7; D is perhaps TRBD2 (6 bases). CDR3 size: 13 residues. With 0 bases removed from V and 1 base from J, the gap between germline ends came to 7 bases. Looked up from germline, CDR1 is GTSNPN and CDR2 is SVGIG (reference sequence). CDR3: CAWSVLASYEQYF. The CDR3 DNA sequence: TGTGCCTGGAGTGTCCTAGCGTCCTACGAGCAGTACTTC.

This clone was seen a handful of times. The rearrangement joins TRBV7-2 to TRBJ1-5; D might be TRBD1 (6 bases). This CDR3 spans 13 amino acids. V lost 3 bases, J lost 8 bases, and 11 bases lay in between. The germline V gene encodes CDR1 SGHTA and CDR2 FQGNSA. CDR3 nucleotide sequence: TGTGCCAGCAGCTTTGGGGGCGGAGAGCCCCAGCATTTT. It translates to CASSFGGGEPQHF. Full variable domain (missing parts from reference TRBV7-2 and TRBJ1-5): GAGVSQSPSNKVTEKGKDVELRCDPISGHTALYWYRQSLGQGLEFLIYFQGNSAPDKSGLPSDRFSAERTGGSVSTLTIQRTQQEDSAVYLCASSFGGGEPQHFGDGTRLSIL.

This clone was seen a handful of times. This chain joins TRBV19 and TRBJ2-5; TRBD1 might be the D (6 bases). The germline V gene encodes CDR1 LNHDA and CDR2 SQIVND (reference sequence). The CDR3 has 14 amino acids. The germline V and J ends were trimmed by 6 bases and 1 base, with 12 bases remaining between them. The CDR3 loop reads CASRPTGSQETQYF. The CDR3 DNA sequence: TGTGCCAGTAGGCCGACAGGTTCCCAAGAGACCCAGTACTTC.

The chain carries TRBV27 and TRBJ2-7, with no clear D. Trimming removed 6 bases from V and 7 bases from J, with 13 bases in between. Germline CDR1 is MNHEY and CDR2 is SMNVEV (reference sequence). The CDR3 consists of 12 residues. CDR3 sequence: CASRTGLLEQYF. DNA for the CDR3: TGTGCCAGCAGGACTGGCCTCTTGGAGCAGTACTTC.

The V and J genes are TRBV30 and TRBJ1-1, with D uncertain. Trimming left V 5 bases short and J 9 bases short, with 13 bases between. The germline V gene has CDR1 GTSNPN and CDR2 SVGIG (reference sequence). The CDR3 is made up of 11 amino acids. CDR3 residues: CAWSSGVKAFF. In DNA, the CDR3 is TGTGCCTGGTCCTCCGGGGTTAAAGCTTTCTTT.